This T cell receptor (beta chain) was obtained from a study of T-cell reconstitution after alpha-beta-depleted transplantation in children. Overall study results and limits: Reported findings indicate that, about two months after transplant, alpha-beta T cells came from several hundred expanded clones, which were derived from non-depleted graft cells. Surviving recipient cells, namely T cells and thymic progenitors, were the source of high day-60 TCRbeta diversity in some patients. Newly produced T cells mostly provided counts and TCRbeta diversity after one year, as hyperexpanded clones declined.

The library targeted TCRbeta and was prepared with unique molecular identifiers. MiXCR was run by TCRdb on the PCR reads, yielding one entry per CDR3 protein. The data hold hundreds of thousands of distinct CDR3 sequences, with over 10% observed a single time. This clonotype has a count of ten or more. Its antigen is unknown. This TCR was sampled from a male patient younger than 18 who had a stem cell transplant for acute myeloid leukemia, so the T cells may come from the graft donor. The sequencing used PBMCs, mostly from graft donor cells, collected 360 days after TCRalphabeta/CD19-depleted stem cell transplant.

CDR3 nucleotides: TGTGCCAGCAGTCAACTAGCGGGAGGCTACGAGCAGTACTTC. This sequence encodes CASSQLAGGYEQYF. V usage is TRBV27 and J usage is TRBJ2-7; TRBD2 aligns across 12 bases. From germline, CDR1 is MNHEY and CDR2 SMNVEV (reference sequence). With 5 bases clipped from V and 3 bases from J, the junction kept 2 bases outside the gene matches. The CDR3 spans 14 residues.